The entry below describes one TCR beta chain. The sample is drawn from a study of shared clonotypes between healthy human individuals. Among the donors, all were Caucasian adults who lived in Nashville, Tennessee. The assay was immunoSEQ multiplex PCR, and TCRdb's table has in-frame clones only and misses some. The table lists over a million clones, around 98% of them singletons. This clonotype was sampled from a man aged 25 to 45 in good health. Source material: naive CD4+ T cells sorted from blood. Subset given: CD45RA+ positively selected.

CDR3 sequence reads: CASSVQGGTDTQYF. The CDR3, as DNA: TGTGCCAGCAGCGTACAGGGGGGCACAGATACGCAGTATTTT. This chain links TRBV7-2 with TRBJ2-3, with 8 positions matching TRBD1. Unmatched junction bases numbered 2, after V lost 5 bases and J lost 1 base. The CDR3 is 14 residues long. Germline CDR1 SGHTA, CDR2 FQGNSA.